This record covers a single T cell receptor beta chain. This entry belongs to a study of blood T cell repertoires in COVID-19. This CDR3 has 16 residues. Germline CDR1 LGHNA, CDR2 YSLEER. Trimming removed 4 bases at V and 1 base at J, with 13 bases between. Using immunoSEQ multiplex PCR, the repertoire was profiled, and TCRdb retains in-frame clones only, with some absent. The sample lists 300,000 to 400,000 clones, around 91% occurring once. The chain uses TRBV4-3 and TRBJ2-2; D remains ambiguous. The specimen was peripheral blood. This receptor was identified in a woman between 18 and 30 years old who had recovered from COVID-19. The CDR3 DNA reads TGCGCCAGCAGCCCAGTTATTTTAAAGAACACCGGGGAGCTGTTTTTT. Its translation is CASSPVILKNTGELFF.